This entry lists 8 T cell receptor beta chains sequenced from one sample in a study of radiation and T cells in renal cell carcinoma. Profiled with immunoSEQ multiplex PCR; TCRdb holds only in-frame clones, not every one. The sample has about 150,000 clones, about 91% seen once; the top ten hold 10% to 15%. Stated time point: blood 2 weeks post-SBRT. Treatment here: 15 Gy SBRT to primary tumor, nephrectomy 4 weeks later. The sample consisted of blood, taken from a patient whose treatment included radiotherapy and nephrectomy. The receptors derive from a woman aged 45-59 years with renal cell carcinoma.

A remark on this clone: This sample includes further DNA sequences coding for the same CDR3. The V gene is TRBV5-1, the J gene TRBJ1-6, with no clear D. The V end lost 2 bases, the J end lost 1 base, and 7 bases lay between the germline ends. Germline V CDR1 and CDR2: SGHRS, YFSETQ. This CDR3 region has 15 residues. CDR3 residues: CASSLESSYNSPLHF. CDR3 nucleotide sequence: TGCGCCAGCAGCTTAGAATCGTCCTATAATTCACCCCTCCACTTT.

The rearrangement uses TRBV7-9 and TRBJ1-3; D is unclear. Trimming cost V 1 base and J 4 bases, with 11 bases left between them. The CDR3 has 15 residues. Germline V gene data show CDR1 as SEHNR and CDR2 as FQNEAQ (reference sequence). The CDR3 loop is CASSLVKLAGNTIYF. The CDR3 DNA reads as TGTGCCAGCAGCTTAGTAAAGCTGGCGGGAAACACCATATATTTT.

This clone has a handful of counts. This chain joins TRBV11-3 and TRBJ2-1; 11 positions agree with TRBD1. The CDR3 runs 15 residues. With 4 bases clipped from V and 6 bases from J, the junction kept 5 bases outside the gene matches. Germline V gene data show CDR1 as SGHNT and CDR2 as YENEEA. In DNA, the CDR3 is TGTGCCAGCAGCTGGGGACAGGGGGTAATCAATGAGCAGTTCTTC. Protein sequence: CASSWGQGVINEQFF.

The rearrangement links TRBV18 to TRBJ2-7; possibly TRBD2 for D (6 bases). The CDR3 is made up of 15 amino acids. With 3 bases removed from V and 5 bases from J, the gap between germline ends came to 17 bases. Looked up from germline, CDR1 is KGHSH and CDR2 is LQKENI. The CDR3 region is CASSPIYSGRDEQYF. DNA for the CDR3: TGTGCCAGCTCACCGATCTACAGCGGGCGGGACGAGCAGTACTTC.

The genes are TRBV19 and TRBJ2-2, with 7 bases aligning to TRBD2. J was trimmed by 0 bases and V by 6 bases; bases with no gene match: 13. The germline V gene has CDR1 LNHDA and CDR2 SQIVND (reference sequence). The CDR3 length is 18 residues. DNA for the CDR3: TGTGCCAGTAGGCCTAACATCGGCGGGGGAGCGAACACCGGGGAGCTGTTTTTT. It specifies CASRPNIGGGANTGELFF.

This chain connects TRBV2 to TRBJ1-6; possibly TRBD1 for D (6 bases). V lost 4 bases and J 8 bases, leaving 15 bases between the germline ends. The germline CDR1 and CDR2 sequences are SNHLY and FYNNEI. CDR3 length: 15 residues. Here the CDR3 reads CASSGRGGMDSPLHF. The CDR3 bases are TGTGCCAGCAGTGGCCGAGGGGGAATGGATTCACCCCTCCACTTT.

This clone was seen once. The chain employs TRBV2 and TRBJ2-5; possibly TRBD1 for D (5 bases). Deletions cut 7 bases from V and 2 bases from J, with 17 bases between. The CDR3 consists of 15 residues. CDR1 is SNHLY and CDR2 is FYNNEI in the germline V gene. For the CDR3, the DNA is TGTGCCAGCACCAAGGACACCTATCCTCAAGAGACCCAGTACTTC. It translates to CASTKDTYPQETQYF.

The chain couples TRBV7-2 to TRBJ2-5; possible D gene TRBD2, 7 bases. The CDR3 is 15 amino acids. Germline V gene lookup returns CDR1 SGHTA and CDR2 FQGNSA. V dropped 3 bases and J dropped 2 bases, with 13 bases sitting between them. The CDR3 DNA reads as TGTGCCAGCAGCTTTTTAGGGGGAGGGCAAGAGACCCAGTACTTC. Translating it yields CASSFLGGGQETQYF.